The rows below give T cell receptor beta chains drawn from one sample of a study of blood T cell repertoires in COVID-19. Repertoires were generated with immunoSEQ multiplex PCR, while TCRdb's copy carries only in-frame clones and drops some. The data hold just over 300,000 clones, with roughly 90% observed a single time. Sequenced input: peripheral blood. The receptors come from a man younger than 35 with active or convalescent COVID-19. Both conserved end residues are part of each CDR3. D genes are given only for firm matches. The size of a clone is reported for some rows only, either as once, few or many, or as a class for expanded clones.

CDR3 protein: CASSLAGTGEKLFF; CDR3 DNA: TGCGCCAGCAGCTTGGCTGGGACAGGCGAAAAACTGTTTTTT; J gene: TRBJ1-4; D gene: TRBD1; V gene: TRBV5-1; clone size: .
CDR3 protein: CASRLTGTYGYTF; CDR3 DNA: TGTGCCAGCAGGCTGACAGGGACTTATGGCTACACCTTC; J gene: TRBJ1-2; D gene: TRBD1; V gene: TRBV12-3/TRBV12-4; clone size: .
CDR3 protein: CASSLEGLAGAIRETQYF; CDR3 DNA: TGTGCCAGCAGCTTGGAGGGACTAGCGGGAGCAATCAGAGAGACCCAGTACTTC; J gene: TRBJ2-5; D gene: TRBD2; V gene: TRBV5-5; clone size: .
CDR3 protein: CASSKAPLDRNTGELFF; CDR3 DNA: TGCGCCAGCAGCAAAGCCCCCCTGGACAGAAACACCGGGGAGCTGTTTTTT; J gene: TRBJ2-2; D gene: .; V gene: TRBV4-3; clone size: .
CDR3 protein: CAISRVGTKDYEQFF; CDR3 DNA: TGTGCCATCAGCAGAGTCGGGACAAAAGATTATGAGCAGTTCTTC; J gene: TRBJ2-1; D gene: .; V gene: TRBV10-3; clone size: .
CDR3 protein: CASSLRQGPPDEQYF; CDR3 DNA: TGTGCCAGCAGCCTAAGACAGGGGCCCCCAGACGAGCAGTACTTC; J gene: TRBJ2-7; D gene: TRBD1; V gene: TRBV7-7; clone size: .
CDR3 protein: CASSHRGQGDGEQFF; CDR3 DNA: TGCGCCAGCAGCCACCGGGGACAGGGGGACGGTGAGCAGTTCTTC; J gene: TRBJ2-1; D gene: TRBD1; V gene: TRBV4-1; clone size: .
CDR3 protein: CASSQTGHANTEAFF; CDR3 DNA: TGCGCCAGCAGCCAGACGGGACACGCGAACACTGAAGCTTTCTTT; J gene: TRBJ1-1; D gene: .; V gene: TRBV4-1; clone size: .
CDR3 protein: CASSLTSGGEYGYTF; CDR3 DNA: TGCGCCAGCAGCCTAACGTCAGGGGGCGAGTATGGCTACACCTTC; J gene: TRBJ1-2; D gene: TRBD1; V gene: TRBV5-1; clone size: many
CDR3 protein: CASSVYVSGGYNEQFF; CDR3 DNA: TGTGCCAGCAGCGTATATGTGAGCGGGGGATACAATGAGCAGTTCTTC; J gene: TRBJ2-1; D gene: TRBD2; V gene: TRBV9; clone size: once
CDR3 protein: CASSALAGVEHNEQFF; CDR3 DNA: TGTGCCAGCAGCGCTTTAGCGGGAGTGGAACACAATGAGCAGTTCTTC; J gene: TRBJ2-1; D gene: TRBD2; V gene: TRBV9; clone size: .
CDR3 protein: CASSDLRAANTGELFF; CDR3 DNA: TGTGCCAGCTCGGACCTCAGGGCTGCAAACACCGGGGAGCTGTTTTTT; J gene: TRBJ2-2; D gene: .; V gene: TRBV18; clone size: .
CDR3 protein: CASSGQGVNYGYTF; CDR3 DNA: TGTGCCAGCAGTGGACAGGGAGTTAACTATGGCTACACCTTC; J gene: TRBJ1-2; D gene: TRBD1; V gene: TRBV7-9; clone size: .
CDR3 protein: CASSLVGTSGTGELFF; CDR3 DNA: TGCGCCAGCAGCTTGGTCGGGACTAGCGGCACCGGGGAGCTGTTTTTT; J gene: TRBJ2-2; D gene: TRBD2; V gene: TRBV5-1; clone size: .
CDR3 protein: CASSLRSGGAYRGPYEQYF; CDR3 DNA: TGTGCCAGCAGCTTACGCAGCGGGGGGGCCTATCGTGGTCCCTACGAGCAGTACTTC; J gene: TRBJ2-7; D gene: TRBD2; V gene: TRBV11-2; clone size: .
CDR3 protein: CASSPEVRGGYTF; CDR3 DNA: TGTGCCAGCAGCCCTGAGGTGCGCGGTGGCTACACCTTC; J gene: TRBJ1-2; D gene: .; V gene: TRBV7-9; clone size: .
CDR3 protein: CASSAPRGRILTAYEQYF; CDR3 DNA: TGTGCCAGCAGTGCTCCCAGGGGGCGAATTCTTACCGCCTACGAGCAGTACTTC; J gene: TRBJ2-7; D gene: TRBD1; V gene: TRBV27; clone size: once
CDR3 protein: CASSESWNTEAFF; CDR3 DNA: TGCGCCAGCAGTGAGTCCTGGAACACTGAAGCTTTCTTT; J gene: TRBJ1-1; D gene: .; V gene: TRBV10-1; clone size: .
CDR3 protein: CASSQGTGGRDGYTF; CDR3 DNA: TGCGCCAGCAGCCAAGGGACAGGGGGAAGGGATGGCTACACCTTC; J gene: TRBJ1-2; D gene: TRBD1; V gene: TRBV4-3; clone size: .
CDR3 protein: CASSFSADTQYF; CDR3 DNA: TGTGCCAGCAGCTTTTCGGCAGATACGCAGTATTTT; J gene: TRBJ2-3; D gene: .; V gene: TRBV7-2; clone size: .
CDR3 protein: CATRNSGSVNQPQHF; CDR3 DNA: TGTGCCACCCGAAATTCGGGGTCGGTCAATCAGCCCCAGCATTTT; J gene: TRBJ1-5; D gene: .; V gene: TRBV6-5; clone size: .
CDR3 protein: CASSKNRQPQHF; CDR3 DNA: TGTGCCAGCAGTAAAAATCGTCAGCCCCAGCATTTT; J gene: TRBJ1-5; D gene: .; V gene: TRBV2; clone size: .
CDR3 protein: CASSVSKNQPQHF; CDR3 DNA: TGTGCCAGCAGTGTTTCAAAAAATCAGCCCCAGCATTTT; J gene: TRBJ1-5; D gene: .; V gene: TRBV2; clone size: once
CDR3 protein: CASSTPKPAGVPSNEQFF; CDR3 DNA: TGTGCCAGCAGCACTCCAAAACCAGCGGGAGTCCCCTCCAATGAGCAGTTCTTC; J gene: TRBJ2-1; D gene: .; V gene: TRBV21-1; clone size: .
CDR3 protein: CASSAGANSNQPQHF; CDR3 DNA: TGTGCCAGCAGCGCGGGGGCTAATAGCAATCAGCCCCAGCATTTT; J gene: TRBJ1-5; D gene: .; V gene: TRBV7-9; clone size: .
CDR3 protein: CASSSRTGMTNQPQHF; CDR3 DNA: TGTGCCAGTAGTTCCCGGACAGGGATGACTAATCAGCCCCAGCATTTT; J gene: TRBJ1-5; D gene: TRBD1; V gene: TRBV19; clone size: .
CDR3 protein: CASSLVDRGASSPLHF; CDR3 DNA: TGTGCCAGCAGCTTAGTAGACAGGGGCGCTTCATCACCCCTCCACTTT; J gene: TRBJ1-6; D gene: TRBD1; V gene: TRBV7-2; clone size: .
CDR3 protein: CASSLAPFDRVQQFF; CDR3 DNA: TGTGCCAGCAGCTTAGCGCCCTTCGACAGGGTGCAGCAGTTCTTC; J gene: TRBJ2-1; D gene: TRBD1; V gene: TRBV7-2; clone size: .
CDR3 protein: CASSLRGVSHEQYF; CDR3 DNA: TGTGCCAGCAGTCTCAGGGGAGTCTCCCACGAGCAGTACTTC; J gene: TRBJ2-7; D gene: .; V gene: TRBV27; clone size: .
CDR3 protein: CASNLEDSPLHF; CDR3 DNA: TGTGCCAGCAATCTTGAGGATTCACCCCTCCACTTT; J gene: TRBJ1-6; D gene: .; V gene: TRBV5-8; clone size: .
CDR3 protein: CASSQVTTTNYGYTF; CDR3 DNA: TGTGCCAGCAGCCAAGTGACGACAACTAACTATGGCTACACCTTC; J gene: TRBJ1-2; D gene: .; V gene: TRBV14; clone size: .
CDR3 protein: CSANEGGRRGELFF; CDR3 DNA: TGCAGTGCTAATGAGGGAGGGCGTCGCGGGGAGCTGTTTTTT; J gene: TRBJ2-2; D gene: TRBD2; V gene: TRBV20-1; clone size: .
CDR3 protein: CASSLSLAGAQGTQYF; CDR3 DNA: TGTGCCAGCAGTTTATCCCTAGCGGGGGCCCAAGGGACCCAGTACTTC; J gene: TRBJ2-5; D gene: TRBD2; V gene: TRBV27; clone size: .
CDR3 protein: CASSQGQPSTSPLHF; CDR3 DNA: TGTGCCAGCTCACAGGGACAACCCTCGACTTCACCCCTCCACTTT; J gene: TRBJ1-6; D gene: .; V gene: TRBV18; clone size: .